A selection of T cell receptor beta chains follows, all from one sample in a study of blood T cells in healthy people across ages. Using its own MiXCR run on the 5' RACE reads, TCRdb lists one record per CDR3 protein. The profile covers over 500,000 distinct CDR3 sequences, with about 50% appearing a single time and around an eighth taken by the ten largest. The sample was blood. The receptors were gathered from a woman aged 80 or over in good health. The CDR3 runs from the conserved cysteine through the conserved F or W. D genes are given only for firm matches. Not every row has a clone size; where given, it reads once, few, many or a size class.

>-|TRBV27|TRBJ2-1|many
TGTGCCAGCAACGTAGTAAATAAGTGGAATGAGCAGTTCTTC
CASNVVNKWNEQFF
>-|TRBV2|TRBJ2-3|-
TGTGCCAGCAGTGAGATGGCTATCACAGATACGCAGTATTTT
CASSEMAITDTQYF
>-|TRBV20-1|TRBJ2-7|-
TGCAGTGCTAGTGGAGGTTCACTATACGAGCAGTACTTC
CSASGGSLYEQYF
>-|TRBV24-1|TRBJ1-2|many
TGTGCCACCAGTGAAGGCAGGGAATCCTATGGCTACACCTTC
CATSEGRESYGYTF
>-|TRBV28|TRBJ1-1|many
TGTGCCAGCAGTCGGGGAAGGGGCACTGAAGCTTTCTTT
CASSRGRGTEAFF
>TRBD2|TRBV20-1|TRBJ2-1|-
TGCAGTGCCCAATCCGGGACTAGCGGGACTAATGAGCAGTTCTTC
CSAQSGTSGTNEQFF
>-|TRBV30|TRBJ1-1|-
TGTGCCTGGACTAATCTACCCAACGCTGAAGCTTTCTTT
CAWTNLPNAEAFF
>-|TRBV16|TRBJ2-1|many
TGTGCCAGCAGCCAAAGTCGTTGGGCTGTGGGGCTCGACAATGAGCAGTTCTTC
CASSQSRWAVGLDNEQFF
>TRBD2|TRBV11-2|TRBJ2-1|many
TGTGCCGACCGGGCGGGAGGGCCGTACAATGAGCAGTTCTTC
CADRAGGPYNEQFF
>TRBD1|TRBV5-1|TRBJ1-6|-
TGCGCCAGCAGCTCGACAGGGGGCTTTTTTCCCCTCCACTTT
CASSSTGGFFPLHF
>-|TRBV7-9|TRBJ2-7|many
TGTGCCAGCAGCCGCCAATCCGGGGCCCGGTCCGGCGAGCAGTACTTC
CASSRQSGARSGEQYF
>-|TRBV6-6|TRBJ2-3|-
TGTGCCAGCAAACCGGACAGCTACACAGATACGCAGTATTTT
CASKPDSYTDTQYF
>TRBD2|TRBV10-3|TRBJ2-3|-
TGTGCCATCAGTGGCGGGGGTTCTGGAGATACGCAGTATTTT
CAISGGGSGDTQYF